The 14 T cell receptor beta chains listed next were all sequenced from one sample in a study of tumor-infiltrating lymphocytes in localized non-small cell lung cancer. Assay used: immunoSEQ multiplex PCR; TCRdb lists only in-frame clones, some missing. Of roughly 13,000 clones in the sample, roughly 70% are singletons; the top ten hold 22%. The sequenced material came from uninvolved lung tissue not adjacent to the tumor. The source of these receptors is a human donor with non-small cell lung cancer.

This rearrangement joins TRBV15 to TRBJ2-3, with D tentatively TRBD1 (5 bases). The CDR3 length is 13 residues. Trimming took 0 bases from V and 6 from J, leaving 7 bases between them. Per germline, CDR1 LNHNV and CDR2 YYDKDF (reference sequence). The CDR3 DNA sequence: TGTGCCACCAGCAGAGATCGACAGGATACGCAGTATTTT. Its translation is CATSRDRQDTQYF. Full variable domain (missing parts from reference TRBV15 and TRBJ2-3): DAMVIQNPRYQVTQFGKPVTLSCSQTLNHNVMYWYQQKSSQAPKLLFHYYDKDFNNEADTPDNFQSRRPNTSFCFLDIRSPGLGDTAMYLCATSRDRQDTQYFGPGTRLTVL.

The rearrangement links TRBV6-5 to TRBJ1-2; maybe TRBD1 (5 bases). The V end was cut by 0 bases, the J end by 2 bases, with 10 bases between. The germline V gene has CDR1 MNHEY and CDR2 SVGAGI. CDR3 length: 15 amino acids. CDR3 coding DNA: TGTGCCAGCAGTTACTCGCGGGGACGGAACTATGGCTACACCTTC. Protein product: CASSYSRGRNYGYTF.

The CDR3 reads CASSKIVAGGPTDTQYF. CDR3 DNA sequence: TGTGCCAGCAGCAAAATCGTAGCGGGGGGGCCCACAGATACGCAGTATTTT. This rearrangement joins TRBV21-1 to TRBJ2-3; the DNA was not used to check the table's D call, TRBD2. TRBV21-1 has pseudogene status. The CDR3 runs to 17 residues.

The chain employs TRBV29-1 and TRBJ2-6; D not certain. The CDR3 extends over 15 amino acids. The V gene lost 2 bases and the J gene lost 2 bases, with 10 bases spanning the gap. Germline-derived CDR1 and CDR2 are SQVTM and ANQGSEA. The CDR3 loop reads CSVEPAAAGANVLTF. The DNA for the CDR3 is TGCAGCGTTGAACCCGCGGCGGCTGGGGCCAACGTCCTGACTTTC.

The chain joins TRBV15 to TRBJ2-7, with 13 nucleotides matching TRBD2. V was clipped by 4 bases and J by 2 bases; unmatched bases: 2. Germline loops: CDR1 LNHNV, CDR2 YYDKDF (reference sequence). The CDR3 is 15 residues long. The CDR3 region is CATSMGLAGTYEQYF. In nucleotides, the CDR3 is TGTGCCACCAGCATGGGACTAGCGGGAACCTACGAGCAGTACTTC.

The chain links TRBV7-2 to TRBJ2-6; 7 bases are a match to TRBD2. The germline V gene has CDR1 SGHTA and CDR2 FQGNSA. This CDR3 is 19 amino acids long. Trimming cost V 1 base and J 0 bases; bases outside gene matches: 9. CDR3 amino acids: CASSLDRGGGRSGANVLTF. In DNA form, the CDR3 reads TGTGCCAGCAGCTTAGATCGCGGGGGTGGGCGCTCTGGGGCCAACGTCCTGACTTTC.

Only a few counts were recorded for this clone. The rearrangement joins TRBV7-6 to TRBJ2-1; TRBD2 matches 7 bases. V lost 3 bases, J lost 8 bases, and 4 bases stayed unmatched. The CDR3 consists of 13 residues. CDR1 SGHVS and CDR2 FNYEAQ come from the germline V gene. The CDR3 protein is CASSFTSEDEQFF. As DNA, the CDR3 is TGTGCCAGCAGCTTCACTAGCGAGGATGAGCAGTTCTTC.

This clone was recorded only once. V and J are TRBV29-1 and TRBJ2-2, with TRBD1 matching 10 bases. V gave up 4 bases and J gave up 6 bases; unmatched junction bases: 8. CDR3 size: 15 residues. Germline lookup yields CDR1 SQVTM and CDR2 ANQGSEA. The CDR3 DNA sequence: TGCAGCGTTGCTCGGGACAGGGGTGTTGCCGGGGAGCTGTTTTTT. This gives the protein CSVARDRGVAGELFF.

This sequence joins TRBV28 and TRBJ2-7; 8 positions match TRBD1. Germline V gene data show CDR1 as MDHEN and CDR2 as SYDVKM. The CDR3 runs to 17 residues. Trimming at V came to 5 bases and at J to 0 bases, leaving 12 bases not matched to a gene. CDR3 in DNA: TGTGCCAGCAGTCTGACGCCGGGACAGGCTTTCTCCTACGAGCAGTACTTC. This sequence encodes CASSLTPGQAFSYEQYF. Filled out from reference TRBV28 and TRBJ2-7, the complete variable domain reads DVKVTQSSRYLVKRTGEKVFLECVQDMDHENMFWYRQDPGLGLRLIYFSYDVKMKEKGDIPEGYSVSREKKERFSLILESASTNQTSMYLCASSLTPGQAFSYEQYFGPGTRLTVT.

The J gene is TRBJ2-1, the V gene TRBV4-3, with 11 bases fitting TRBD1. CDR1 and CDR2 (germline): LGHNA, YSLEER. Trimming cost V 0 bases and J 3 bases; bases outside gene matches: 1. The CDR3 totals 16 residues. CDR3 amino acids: CASSQDGTGGYNEQFF. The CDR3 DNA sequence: TGCGCCAGCAGCCAAGATGGGACAGGGGGCTACAATGAGCAGTTCTTC.

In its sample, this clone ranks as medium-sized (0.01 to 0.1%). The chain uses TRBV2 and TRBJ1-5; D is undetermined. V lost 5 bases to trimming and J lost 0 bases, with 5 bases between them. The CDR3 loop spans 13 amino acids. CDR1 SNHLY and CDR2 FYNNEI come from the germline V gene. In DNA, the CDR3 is TGTGCCAGCAGTACAGATAGCAATCAGCCCCAGCATTTT. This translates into CASSTDSNQPQHF.

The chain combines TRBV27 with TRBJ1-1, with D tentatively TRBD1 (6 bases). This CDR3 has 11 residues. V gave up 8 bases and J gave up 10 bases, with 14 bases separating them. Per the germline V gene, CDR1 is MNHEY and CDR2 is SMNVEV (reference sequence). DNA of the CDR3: TGTGCCAGCGCAGGCGGGGGGCCAGCTTTCTTT. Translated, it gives CASAGGGPAFF.

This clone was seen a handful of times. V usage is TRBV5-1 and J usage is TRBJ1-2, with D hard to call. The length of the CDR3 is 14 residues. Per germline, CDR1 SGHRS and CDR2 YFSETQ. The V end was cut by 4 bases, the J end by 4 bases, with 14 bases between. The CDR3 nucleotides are TGCGCCAGCAGCCTTTCGGAGGGTGGCTATGGCTACACCTTC. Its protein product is CASSLSEGGYGYTF.

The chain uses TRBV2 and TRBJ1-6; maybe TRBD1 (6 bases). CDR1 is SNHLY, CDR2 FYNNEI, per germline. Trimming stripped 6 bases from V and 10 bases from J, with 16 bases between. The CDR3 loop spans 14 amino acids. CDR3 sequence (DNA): TGTGCCAGCAGGGGGGCAGGGGTTTTATCACCCCTCCACTTT. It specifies CASRGAGVLSPLHF.